This TCR beta chain was found in a study of healthy donors' naive CD4 and CD8 T cells. V dropped 6 bases and J dropped 8; count of bases not matched to a gene: 9. CDR1 and CDR2 (germline): SQVTM, ANQGSEA. The CDR3 is 12 amino acids. In regard to this clonotype: Antigen: not known.

Regarding the study as a whole: Bias from naive T cell homeostatic proliferation was not addressed.

A linear amplification protocol produced the TCR libraries from 500 ng of total RNA. TCRdb passed the reads through MiXCR, listing each CDR3 protein once. The table shows approximately 200,000 distinct CDR3 sequences, with about 76% occurring only once. The sequence was obtained from a pool of human donors in good health; the sample pools cells from several healthy donors. The chain carries TRBV29-1 and TRBJ1-2, with TRBD1 identical over 7 bases. The sample comprised naive CD4+ and CD8+ T cells sorted from blood, pooled from several donors. CDR3 in amino acids: CSVPDRVRGYTF. In DNA form, the CDR3 reads TGCAGCGTCCCCGACAGGGTCCGAGGCTACACCTTC.